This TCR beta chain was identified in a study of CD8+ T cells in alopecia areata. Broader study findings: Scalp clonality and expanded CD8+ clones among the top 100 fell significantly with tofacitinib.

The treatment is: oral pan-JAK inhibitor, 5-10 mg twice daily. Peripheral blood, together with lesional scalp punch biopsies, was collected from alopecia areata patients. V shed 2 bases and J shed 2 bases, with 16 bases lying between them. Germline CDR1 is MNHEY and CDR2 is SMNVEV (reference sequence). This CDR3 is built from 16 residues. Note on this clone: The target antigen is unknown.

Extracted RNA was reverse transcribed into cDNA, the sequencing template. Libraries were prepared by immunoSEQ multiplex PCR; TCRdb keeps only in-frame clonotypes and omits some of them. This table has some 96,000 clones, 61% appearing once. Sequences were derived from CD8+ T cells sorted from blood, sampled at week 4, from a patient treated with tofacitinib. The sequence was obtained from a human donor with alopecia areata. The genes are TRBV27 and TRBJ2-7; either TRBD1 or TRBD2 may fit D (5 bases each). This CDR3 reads CASSLARAGAPYEQYF. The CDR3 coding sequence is TGTGCCAGCAGTTTAGCGCGGGCCGGGGCCCCCTACGAGCAGTACTTC.